These 10 T cell receptor beta chains were all obtained from the same sample, sequenced in a study of Tregs in tolerant kidney transplant recipients. The table came from immunoSEQ multiplex PCR; TCRdb's copy has only in-frame clones and leaves some out. The sample consists of approximately 60,000 clones, around four fifths of them appearing once. Sequenced input: CD4+ T cells from blood. The receptors shown here come from a human donor in good health.

This chain connects TRBV15 to TRBJ1-5; D unclear. The germline V gene encodes CDR1 LNHNV and CDR2 YYDKDF (reference sequence). The CDR3 covers 13 residues. V lost 0 bases, J lost 6 bases, and 6 bases lay in between. The CDR3 loop reads CATSRDRGQPQHF. CDR3 coding DNA: TGTGCCACCAGCAGAGATCGTGGTCAGCCCCAGCATTTT.

This chain links TRBV5-8 with TRBJ2-3; the D gene is possibly TRBD2 (5 bases). V was clipped by 4 bases and J by 1 base, with 10 bases between them. The CDR3 totals 14 residues. In germline, CDR1 is SGHTS, CDR2 YDEGEE. The CDR3 coding sequence is TGTGCCAGCAGCACAATGAGGGGCACAGATACGCAGTATTTT. Its translation is CASSTMRGTDTQYF.

This clone showed up just a few times. CDR3 amino acids: CSVEVAGGAGWSGWENIQYF. The CDR3 nucleotides read TGCAGCGTTGAAGTAGCAGGGGGCGCCGGATGGAGCGGTTGGGAAAACATTCAGTACTTC. The rearrangement uses TRBV29-1 and TRBJ2-4; 8 bases line up with TRBD1. Per the germline V gene, CDR1 is SQVTM and CDR2 is ANQGSEA. There are 20 residues in the CDR3. V trimming: 1 base; J trimming: 5 bases; junction bases outside the gene matches: 22.

V and J are TRBV7-3 and TRBJ2-5; D is possibly TRBD1 (5 bases). Germline V gene data show CDR1 as SGHTA and CDR2 as FQGTGA. The ends were cut back, 5 bases at V and 8 bases at J, with 18 bases in the middle. This CDR3 comprises 14 residues. CDR3 nucleotides: TGTGCCAGCAGCCCGACTGGGGCAAGGAGTACCCAGTACTTC. It translates to CASSPTGARSTQYF. The full variable domain, completed using reference TRBV7-3 and TRBJ2-5, is GAGVSQTPSNKVTEKGKYVELRCDPISGHTALYWYRQSLGQGPEFLIYFQGTGAADDSGLPNDRFFAVRPEGSVSTLKIQRTERGDSAVYLCASSPTGARSTQYFGPGTRLLVL.

V usage is TRBV7-2 and J usage is TRBJ2-7; 7 bases align to TRBD2. Germline CDR1 reads SGHTA; CDR2 reads FQGNSA. CDR3 size: 14 residues. J was trimmed by 3 bases and V by 5 bases; bases with no gene match: 7. The CDR3 loop reads CASSVLAGDYEQYF. The CDR3 nucleotides are TGTGCCAGCAGCGTGTTAGCGGGTGACTACGAGCAGTACTTC.

This chain connects TRBV7-2 to TRBJ2-3, with D unresolved. There are 13 residues in the CDR3. The germline V gene encodes CDR1 SGHTA and CDR2 FQGNSA. The V end was cut by 7 bases, the J end by 6 bases, with 14 bases between. CDR3 bases: TGTGCCAGCACCCCTTATCCTCCGGATACGCAGTATTTT. This encodes CASTPYPPDTQYF.

CDR3: CASSKRGREETQYF. CDR3 in DNA: TGTGCCAGCAGCAAGAGGGGCAGGGAAGAGACCCAGTACTTC. The V and J genes are TRBV11-3 and TRBJ2-5; D possibly uses TRBD1 or TRBD2 (5 bases each). From germline, CDR1 is SGHNT and CDR2 YENEEA. V lost 5 bases and J lost 3, with 13 bases in between. This CDR3 is built from 14 residues.

This clone is labeled medium-sized (0.01 to 0.1%). The chain links TRBV11-2 to TRBJ1-1; possible D gene TRBD1, 5 bases. This CDR3 is 14 amino acids long. V was cut by 5 bases and J by 6 bases, with 16 bases left in between. From germline, CDR1 is SGHAT and CDR2 FQNNGV. In DNA, the CDR3 is TGTGCCAGCAGCCCACGAGGAGGGGTCCCTGAAGCTTTCTTT. It is translated as CASSPRGGVPEAFF.

The chain joins TRBV10-3 to TRBJ1-5; D gene unclear. Trimming took off 4 bases at V and 2 bases at J, with 9 bases between the two ends. This CDR3 is built from 14 residues. CDR1 is ENHRY, CDR2 SYGVKD, per germline. The CDR3 DNA follows: TGTGCCATCAGTGCCGGTGAACGCAATCAGCCCCAGCATTTT. It encodes CAISAGERNQPQHF.

The chain employs TRBV13 and TRBJ2-3; D is unresolved. Germline loops: CDR1 PRHDT, CDR2 FYEKMQ (reference sequence). Trimming shortened V by 5 bases and J by 5 bases, and 8 bases separated the two germline ends. The CDR3 extends over 12 amino acids. The CDR3 region is CASSPRGDTQYF. For the CDR3, the DNA is TGTGCCAGCAGCCCTCGTGGAGATACGCAGTATTTT.